This TCR beta chain was captured in a study of OX40 agonist ivuxolimab in advanced cancers. The assay was immunoSEQ multiplex PCR, and TCRdb's table has in-frame clones only and misses some. This sample has about 79,000 clones, with approximately 88% found just once. Remarks on this clone: Its antigen is not identified.

Trimming removed 1 base from V and 7 bases from J; junction bases left unmatched: 11. Looked up from germline, CDR1 is SGHAT and CDR2 is FQNNGV. The length of the CDR3 is 17 residues. Findings and limits, study-wide: The specificity for antigen of the expanded peripheral T cells was not determined. CD8+ T cells showed, on average, more clonal expansion than CD4+ cells. Partial responders at 0.1-3.0 mg/kg showed near-lowest clonal expansion.

The source material was CD4+ or CD8+ T cells sorted from blood, sampled in a trial of the OX40 agonist ivuxolimab. The receptor was derived from an adult with an advanced solid tumor such as melanoma, head and neck, liver or kidney cancer. V and J are TRBV11-2 and TRBJ2-1; TRBD1 aligns across 9 bases. CDR3 bases: TGTGCCAGCAGCTTAGGAAGTTTTGGGACAGGGCCTAATGAGCAGTTCTTC. This translates into CASSLGSFGTGPNEQFF.